This T cell receptor (beta chain) was found in a study of identical twins. Turning to this clonotype: Its target is not known. The conserved phenylalanine or tryptophan is not found at the CDR3 terminus, so this likely reflects a read error.

With V trimmed by 1 base and J by 6 bases, 2 bases remained unmatched. This CDR3 comprises 14 residues. Germline V gene sequence: CDR1 SGHRS, CDR2 YFSETQ. Template switching added a universal primer binding site, and final cDNA carried unique molecular identifiers. TCRdb reanalysed the 5' RACE reads using MiXCR and keeps one entry per CDR3 protein. Of approximately 260,000 distinct CDR3 sequences in the sample, over 12% were seen once. The study, taken as a whole, reports: Out-of-frame sharing of TCR alpha in monozygotic twins was underestimated by models.

Sequenced: memory (CD45RO+) T cells sorted from blood. The chain employs TRBV5-1 and TRBJ2-1; TRBD1 matches 9 bases. The sequence derives from a woman between 18 and 29 years old in good health. DNA for the CDR3: TGCGCCAGCAGCTTGCTGACAGGGGGCAATGAGCAGTTCTCC. Its protein product is CASSLLTGGNEQFS.